Here is one T cell receptor beta chain with its context. This clonotype was detected many times. Its antigen remains unidentified. A much larger clone differs from this one at a single base, so this may be a read error. The data derive from a study of tumor-infiltrating lymphocytes in oesophageal squamous cell carcinoma (dated by TCRdb to the mid-2010s). The CDR3 holds 15 amino acids from the cysteine to the phenylalanine. CDR3 DNA only is kept here, 45 bases in frame from base 1. The library was made by PCR. TCRdb names Illumina HiSeq 2000 as the instrument used. The public reads were run again by TCRdb, first through fastp at Q25 and then through MiXCR, and only productive beta chains were kept. Each CDR3 protein gets just one entry, which takes the most common genes and DNA from the rows behind it. The sample has over 20,000 distinct CDR3 sequences on record, 35% to 45% of them singletons. Over 35% of the sample goes to the ten largest clones.

This clonotype originated in a male donor with esophageal squamous cell carcinoma. The sequencing input was esophageal tumor tissue. The chain is encoded by TRBV12-3 or TRBV12-4 joined to TRBJ2-1, with 9 junctional bases fitting TRBD1. The J call may not be correct, given that the DNA end is closer to TRBJ2-7. The encoded CDR3 is CASSLTGGSYNEQYF. The DNA is TGTGCCAGCAGTCTTACAGGGGGCTCCTACAATGAGCAGTACTTC.